Below are 7 T cell receptor beta chains sequenced from a single sample in a study of T-cell memory formation after mild COVID-19 (dated by TCRdb to about 2021). The library was built by means of 5' RACE. Instrument used: Illumina NovaSeq 6000. Starting from the raw public reads, TCRdb applied fastp trimming at Q25, assembled clones with MiXCR and retained in-frame beta chains. Rows with a matching CDR3 protein are joined into one entry that keeps the most common DNA and genes. The sample has 200,000 to 300,000 distinct CDR3 sequences on record, roughly 15% of them singletons. The ten largest make up over 2% of the sample. What was sequenced was PBMCs or a T cell subset sorted from them (not recorded which). The receptors originated from an adult woman who had mild COVID-19 (a few samples of this study predate the infection). The sample titles of this study are shuffled in the database, so cell type and time point are left out; the donor was told from shared clones.

This clonotype has only a few counts. This sequence joins TRBV6-5 and TRBJ1-1, with D perhaps TRBD1 (5 bases). Per the germline V gene, CDR1 is MNHEY and CDR2 is SVGAGI. This CDR3 is 14 amino acids long. The ends were cut back, 1 base at V and 5 bases at J, with 11 bases in the middle. CDR3 sequence: CASSYFRVPTEAFF. For the CDR3, the DNA is TGTGCCAGCAGTTACTTCAGGGTCCCGACTGAAGCTTTCTTT.

This clonotype was detected a few times. The chain employs TRBV11-2 and TRBJ2-7, with D maybe TRBD1 (5 bases). Germline V gives CDR1 SGHAT, CDR2 FQNNGV. The CDR3 contains 14 residues. V was shortened by 4 bases and J by 7 bases, with 17 bases between the two germline ends. This CDR3 is CASSSLIARAEQYF. The CDR3 nucleotides read TGTGCCAGCAGCTCACTTATAGCCAGGGCGGAGCAGTACTTC.

In this sample, this clonotype turned up a few times. The chain employs TRBV2 and TRBJ1-2; the match to TRBD1 covers 7 bases. After removal of 6 bases from V and 7 bases from J, the junction contained 11 bases not matched to a gene. The CDR3 covers 14 residues. The germline gives CDR1 SNHLY, CDR2 FYNNEI. As DNA, the CDR3 is TGTGCCAGCAGGGAACAAGCAGGGGGGGGTGGCTACACCTTC. Its translation: CASREQAGGGGYTF.

This clonotype has just a few counts. The chain employs TRBV5-1 and TRBJ2-6; no reliable D call. Germline-derived CDR1 and CDR2 are SGHRS and YFSETQ. The V end lost 2 bases, the J end lost 1 base, and 4 bases lay between the germline ends. This CDR3 comprises 14 residues. The CDR3 is CASSFDSGANVLTF. The DNA for the CDR3 is TGCGCCAGCAGCTTTGATTCTGGGGCCAACGTCCTGACTTTC.

This clonotype was picked up a small number of times. The chain uses TRBV12-3 or TRBV12-4 and TRBJ2-1, with 9 bases aligning to TRBD1. The trim removed 5 bases at V and 4 bases at J, leaving 6 bases unmatched. CDR3 length: 15 amino acids. The CDR3 DNA reads TGTGCCAGCAGTCCAGGACAGGGGTTATACAATGAGCAGTTCTTC. Residues: CASSPGQGLYNEQFF.

A few counts support this clonotype. The chain carries TRBV7-2 and TRBJ2-2, with 7 bases that match TRBD2. V trimming: 3 bases; J trimming: 2 bases; junction bases outside the gene matches: 6. This CDR3 is 16 amino acids long. Germline loops: CDR1 SGHTA, CDR2 FQGNSA. CDR3 sequence (DNA): TGTGCCAGCAGCTTCTCCGGGACTACAAACACCGGGGAGCTGTTTTTT. Protein sequence: CASSFSGTTNTGELFF.

There are a few counts of this clonotype. The chain joins TRBV10-3 to TRBJ1-5; no clear D. The CDR3 totals 13 residues. CDR1 ENHRY and CDR2 SYGVKD come from the germline V gene. Between the trimmed V and J ends, which lost 9 bases and 5 bases, there was a span of 14 bases. CDR3 residues: CAIKAGGDQPQHF. The CDR3 nucleotides read TGTGCCATTAAAGCAGGTGGGGATCAGCCCCAGCATTTT.